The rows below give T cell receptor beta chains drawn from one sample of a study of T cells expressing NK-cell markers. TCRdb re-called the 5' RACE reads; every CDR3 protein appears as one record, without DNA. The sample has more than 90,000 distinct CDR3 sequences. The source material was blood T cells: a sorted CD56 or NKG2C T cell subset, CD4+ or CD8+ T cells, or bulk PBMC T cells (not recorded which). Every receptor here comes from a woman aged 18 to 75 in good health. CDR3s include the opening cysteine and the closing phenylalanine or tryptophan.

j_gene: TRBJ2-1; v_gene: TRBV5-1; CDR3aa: CASSLGFYNEQFF
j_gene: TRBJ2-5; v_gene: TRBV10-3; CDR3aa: CAISDRASQETQYF
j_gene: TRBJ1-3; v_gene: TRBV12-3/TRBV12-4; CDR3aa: CASSSPQGGNTIYF
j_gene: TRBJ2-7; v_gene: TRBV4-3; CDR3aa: CASSQDRSGRALYEQYF
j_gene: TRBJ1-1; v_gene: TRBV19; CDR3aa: CASSPTLNTEAFF
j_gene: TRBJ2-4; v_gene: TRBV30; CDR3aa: CAWNTIRRGNIQYF
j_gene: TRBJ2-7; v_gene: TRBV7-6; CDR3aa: CASSLGPGRSGHEQYF
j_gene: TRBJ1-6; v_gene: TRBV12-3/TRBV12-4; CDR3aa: CASSLVSSVLRNSPLHF
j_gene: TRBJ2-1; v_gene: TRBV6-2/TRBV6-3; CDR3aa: CASSYGAGPYNEQFF
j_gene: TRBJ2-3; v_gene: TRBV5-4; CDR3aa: CASSSLAGTSTDTQYF
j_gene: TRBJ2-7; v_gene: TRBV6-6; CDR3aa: CASVAAFEQYF
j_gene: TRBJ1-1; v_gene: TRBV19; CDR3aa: CASSSLQLNTEAFF
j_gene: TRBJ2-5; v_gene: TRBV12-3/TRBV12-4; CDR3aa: CASSSPEGRETQYF
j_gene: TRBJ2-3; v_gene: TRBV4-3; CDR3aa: CASSQATGPDTQYF
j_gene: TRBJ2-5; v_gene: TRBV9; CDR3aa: CASSAPVIDVQETQYF
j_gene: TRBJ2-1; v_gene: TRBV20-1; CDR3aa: CSATGLGNYNEQFF
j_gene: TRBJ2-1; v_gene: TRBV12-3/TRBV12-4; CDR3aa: CASIPRRWSSGNEQFF
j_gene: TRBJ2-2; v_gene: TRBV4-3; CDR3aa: CASSPSVGELFF
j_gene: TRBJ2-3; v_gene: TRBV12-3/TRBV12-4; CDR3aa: CATSFGGTTDTQYF
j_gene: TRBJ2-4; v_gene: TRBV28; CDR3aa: CASSFRGLAKNIQYF
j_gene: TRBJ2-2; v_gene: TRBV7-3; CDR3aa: CASSLNRDLRSNTGELFF
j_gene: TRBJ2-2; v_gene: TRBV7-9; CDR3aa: CASSLWGTGELFF
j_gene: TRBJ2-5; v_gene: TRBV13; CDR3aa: CASSSGVEETQYF
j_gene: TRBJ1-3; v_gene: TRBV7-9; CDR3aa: CASRPTGFSGNTIYF
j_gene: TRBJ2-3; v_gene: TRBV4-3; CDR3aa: CASSQDLGTLTSTDTQYF
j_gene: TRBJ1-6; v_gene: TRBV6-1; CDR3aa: CASSAGTGGFSPLHF
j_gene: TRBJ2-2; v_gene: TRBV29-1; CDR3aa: CSVQPVGTGELFF
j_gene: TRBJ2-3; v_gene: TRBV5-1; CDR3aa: CASSIAGTDTQYF
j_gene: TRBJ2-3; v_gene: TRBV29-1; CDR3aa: CSVEPGGDTQYF
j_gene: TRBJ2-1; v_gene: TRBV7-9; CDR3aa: CASSMDSPAYNEQFF
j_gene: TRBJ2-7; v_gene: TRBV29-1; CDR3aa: CSVEILGGGNEQYF
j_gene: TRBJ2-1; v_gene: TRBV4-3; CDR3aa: CASSVGALNEQFF
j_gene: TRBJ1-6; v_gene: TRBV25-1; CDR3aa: CASSKGIGNSPLHF
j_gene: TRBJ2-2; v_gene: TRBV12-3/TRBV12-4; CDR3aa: CASSLMGPYAGELFF
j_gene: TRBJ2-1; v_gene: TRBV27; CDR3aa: CASSKSSASSYNEQFF
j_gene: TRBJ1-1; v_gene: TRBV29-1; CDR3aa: CSVALRGAEAFF
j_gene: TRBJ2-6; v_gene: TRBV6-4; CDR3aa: CASSSVPRSGANVLTF
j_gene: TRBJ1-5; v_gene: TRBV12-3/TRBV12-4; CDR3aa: CASSLELGGQPQHF
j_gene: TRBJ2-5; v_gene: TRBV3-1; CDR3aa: CASKGEEETQYF
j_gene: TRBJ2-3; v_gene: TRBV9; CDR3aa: CASSALGGTDTQYF
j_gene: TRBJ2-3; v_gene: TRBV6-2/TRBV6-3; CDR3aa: CASSPGLAADTQYF
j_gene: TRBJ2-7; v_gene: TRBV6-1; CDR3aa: CASSLTGTSGYEQYF
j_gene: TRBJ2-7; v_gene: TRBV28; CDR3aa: CASSFAAGDSNYEQYF
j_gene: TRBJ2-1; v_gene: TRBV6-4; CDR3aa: CASSDSSYNEQFF
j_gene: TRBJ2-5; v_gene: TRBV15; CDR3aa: CATADMEQETQYF
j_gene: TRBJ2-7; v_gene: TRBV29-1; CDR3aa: CSAQTSEIPYKQYF
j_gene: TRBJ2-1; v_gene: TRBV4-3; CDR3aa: CASSQGEGRDEQFF
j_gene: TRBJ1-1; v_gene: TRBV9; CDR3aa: CASSGEGTEAFF
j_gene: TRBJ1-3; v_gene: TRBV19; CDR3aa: CASSELNSGNTIYF
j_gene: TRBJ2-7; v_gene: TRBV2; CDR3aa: CASSELDSSYEQYF
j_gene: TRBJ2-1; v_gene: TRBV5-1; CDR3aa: CASSLGVGRDEQFF
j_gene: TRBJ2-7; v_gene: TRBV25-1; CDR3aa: CASSEYVGDEQYF
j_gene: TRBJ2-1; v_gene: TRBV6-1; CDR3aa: CASSPLSGGNEQFF
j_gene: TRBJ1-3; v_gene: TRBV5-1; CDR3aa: CASSLFPSSGNTIYF
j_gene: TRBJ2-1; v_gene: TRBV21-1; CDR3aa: CASSKVERDYNEQFF